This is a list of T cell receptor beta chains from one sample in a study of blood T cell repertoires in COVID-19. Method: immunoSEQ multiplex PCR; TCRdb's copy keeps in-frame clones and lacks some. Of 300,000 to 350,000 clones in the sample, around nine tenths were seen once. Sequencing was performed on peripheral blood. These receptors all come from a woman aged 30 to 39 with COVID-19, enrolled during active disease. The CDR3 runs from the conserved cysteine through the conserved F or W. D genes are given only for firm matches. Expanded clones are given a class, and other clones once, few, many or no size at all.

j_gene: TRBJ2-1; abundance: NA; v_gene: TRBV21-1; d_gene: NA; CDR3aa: CASSKVRSETGGIPNEQFF; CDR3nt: TGTGCCAGCAGCAAAGTTCGTTCGGAGACAGGGGGCATCCCTAATGAGCAGTTCTTC
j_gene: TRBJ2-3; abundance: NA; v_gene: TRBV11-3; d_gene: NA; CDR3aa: CASSLGQDTDTQYF; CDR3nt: TGTGCCAGCAGCTTAGGGCAGGACACAGATACGCAGTATTTT
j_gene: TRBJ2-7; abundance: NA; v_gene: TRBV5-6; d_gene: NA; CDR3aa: CASDEPELEYEQYF; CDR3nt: TGTGCCAGCGACGAACCGGAGCTCGAGTACGAGCAGTACTTC
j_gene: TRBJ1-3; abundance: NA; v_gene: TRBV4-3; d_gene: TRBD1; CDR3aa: CASSQAPRGLGNTIYF; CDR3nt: TGCGCCAGCAGCCAGGCACCCAGGGGGCTCGGAAACACCATATATTTT
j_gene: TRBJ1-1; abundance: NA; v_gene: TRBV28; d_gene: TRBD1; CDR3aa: CASSPPGGPEAFF; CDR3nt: TGTGCCAGCAGTCCTCCAGGGGGCCCTGAAGCTTTCTTT
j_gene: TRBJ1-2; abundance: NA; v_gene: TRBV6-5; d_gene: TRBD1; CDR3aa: CASSKYRGENYGYTF; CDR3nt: TGTGCCAGCAGTAAATACAGGGGCGAAAACTATGGCTACACCTTC
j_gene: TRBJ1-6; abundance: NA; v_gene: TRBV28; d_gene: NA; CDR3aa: CASSPPRAGVNSPLHF; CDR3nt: TGTGCCAGCAGCCCCCCTCGGGCGGGAGTTAATTCACCCCTCCACTTT
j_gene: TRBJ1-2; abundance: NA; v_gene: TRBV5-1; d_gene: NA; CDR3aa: CASSSDSHYGYTF; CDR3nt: TGCGCCAGCAGTTCGGACAGTCACTATGGCTACACCTTC
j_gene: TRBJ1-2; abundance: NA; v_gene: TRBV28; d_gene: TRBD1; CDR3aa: CASSLTGKNYGYTF; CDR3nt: TGTGCCAGCAGTCTGACAGGGAAAAACTATGGCTACACCTTC
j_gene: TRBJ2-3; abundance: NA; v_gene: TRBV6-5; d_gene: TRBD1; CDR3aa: CASSSGTGVDTQYF; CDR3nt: TGTGCCAGCAGCTCCGGGACAGGGGTAGATACGCAGTATTTT
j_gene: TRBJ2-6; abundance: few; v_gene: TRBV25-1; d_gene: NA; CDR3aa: CASSATGTGGANVLTF; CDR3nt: TGTGCCAGCAGTGCGACAGGGACTGGTGGGGCCAACGTCCTGACTTTC
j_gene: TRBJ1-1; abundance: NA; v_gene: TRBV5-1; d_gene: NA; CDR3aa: CASSLAGEAFF; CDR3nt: TGCGCCAGCAGCTTGGCAGGGGAAGCTTTCTTT
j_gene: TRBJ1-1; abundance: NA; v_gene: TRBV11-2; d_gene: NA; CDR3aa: CASRDSGASGTEAFF; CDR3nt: TGTGCCAGCAGAGATTCGGGAGCATCAGGCACTGAAGCTTTCTTT
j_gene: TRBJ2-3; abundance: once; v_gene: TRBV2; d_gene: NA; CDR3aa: CASRPGADTQYF; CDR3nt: TGTGCCAGCAGGCCTGGGGCCGATACGCAGTATTTT
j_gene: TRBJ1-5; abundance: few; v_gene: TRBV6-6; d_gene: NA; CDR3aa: CASSPGVNQPQHF; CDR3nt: TGTGCCAGCAGTCCAGGGGTAAATCAGCCCCAGCATTTT
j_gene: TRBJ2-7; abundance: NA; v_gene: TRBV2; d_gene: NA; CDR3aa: CASRPPGGEQYF; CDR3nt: TGTGCCAGCAGGCCACCCGGGGGCGAGCAGTACTTC
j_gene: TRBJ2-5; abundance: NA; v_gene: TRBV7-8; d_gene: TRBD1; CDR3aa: CASSFADREKTQYF; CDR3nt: TGTGCCAGCAGCTTCGCGGACAGGGAAAAGACCCAGTACTTC
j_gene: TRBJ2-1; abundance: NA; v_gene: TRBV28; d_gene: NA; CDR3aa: CASSHSAINEQFF; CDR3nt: TGTGCCAGCAGTCATAGCGCCATCAATGAGCAGTTCTTC
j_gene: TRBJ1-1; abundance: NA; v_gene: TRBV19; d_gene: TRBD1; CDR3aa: CASSTLQGAGTEAFF; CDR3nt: TGTGCCAGTAGTACATTACAGGGGGCGGGGACTGAAGCTTTCTTT
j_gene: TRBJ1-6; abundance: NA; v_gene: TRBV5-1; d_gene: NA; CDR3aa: CASSLSPAEGGSPLHF; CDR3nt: TGCGCCAGCAGCTTGAGTCCTGCGGAGGGTGGCTCACCCCTCCACTTT
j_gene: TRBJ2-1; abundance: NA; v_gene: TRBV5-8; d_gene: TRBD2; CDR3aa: CASSLLGLAVHEQFF; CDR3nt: TGTGCCAGCAGCTTGTTGGGACTAGCGGTCCATGAGCAGTTCTTC
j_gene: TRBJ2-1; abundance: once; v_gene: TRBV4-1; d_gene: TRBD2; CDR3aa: CASSQVLAGGNYNEQFF; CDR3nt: TGCGCCAGCAGCCAAGTTTTGGCGGGAGGGAACTACAATGAGCAGTTCTTC
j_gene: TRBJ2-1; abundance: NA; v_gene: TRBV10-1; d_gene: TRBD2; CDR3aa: CASSEGSSGRNEQFF; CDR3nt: TGCGCCAGCAGTGAAGGGTCTAGCGGGAGGAATGAGCAGTTCTTC
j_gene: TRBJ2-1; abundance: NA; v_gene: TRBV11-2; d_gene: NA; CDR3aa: CASSLGGSRSYNEQFF; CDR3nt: TGTGCCAGCAGCTTGGGTGGGAGTAGGTCCTACAATGAGCAGTTCTTC
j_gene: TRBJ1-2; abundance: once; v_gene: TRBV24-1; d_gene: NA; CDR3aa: CATSDRGTPYGYTF; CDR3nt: TGTGCCACCAGTGACCGCGGGACTCCATATGGCTACACCTTC
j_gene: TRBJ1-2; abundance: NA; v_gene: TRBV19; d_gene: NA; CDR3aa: CASSIAPGANNYGYTF; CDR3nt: TGTGCCAGTAGTATAGCGCCAGGGGCGAATAACTATGGCTACACCTTC
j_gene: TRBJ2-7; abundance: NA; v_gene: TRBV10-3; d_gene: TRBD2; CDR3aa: CAISGRLAGGPGGWVNEQYF; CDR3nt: TGTGCCATCAGCGGAAGACTAGCGGGAGGGCCAGGAGGATGGGTTAACGAGCAGTACTTC
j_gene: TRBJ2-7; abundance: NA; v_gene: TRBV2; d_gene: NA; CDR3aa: CASKAEGLSSYEQYF; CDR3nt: TGTGCCAGCAAGGCGGAGGGCCTTTCGTCCTACGAGCAGTACTTC
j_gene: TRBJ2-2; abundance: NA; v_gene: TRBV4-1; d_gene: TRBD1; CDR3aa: CASRVGQGAPKELFF; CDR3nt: TGCGCCAGCAGGGTCGGACAGGGGGCTCCCAAGGAGCTGTTTTTT
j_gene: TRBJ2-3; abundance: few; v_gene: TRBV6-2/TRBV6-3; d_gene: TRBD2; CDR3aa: CASSYFLRREQADTQYF; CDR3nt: TGTGCCAGCAGTTACTTCCTTCGGCGGGAGCAGGCAGATACGCAGTATTTT
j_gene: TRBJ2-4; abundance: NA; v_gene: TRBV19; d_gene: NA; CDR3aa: CASSLMAGIGVAKNIQYF; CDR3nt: TGTGCCAGTAGCCTCATGGCAGGGATTGGGGTAGCCAAAAACATTCAGTACTTC
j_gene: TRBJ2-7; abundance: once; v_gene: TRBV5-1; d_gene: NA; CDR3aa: CASSLGWTAQRGQYF; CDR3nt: TGCGCCAGCAGCTTGGGATGGACAGCCCAACGGGGGCAGTACTTC
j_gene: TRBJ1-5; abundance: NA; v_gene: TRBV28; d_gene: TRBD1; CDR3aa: CASSLGQGLHNQPQHF; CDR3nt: TGTGCCAGCAGTTTGGGACAGGGCCTACACAATCAGCCCCAGCATTTT
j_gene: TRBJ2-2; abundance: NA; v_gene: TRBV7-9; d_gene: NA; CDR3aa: CASSLAGGTGELFF; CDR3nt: TGTGCCAGCAGCTTAGCGGGAGGAACCGGGGAGCTGTTTTTT
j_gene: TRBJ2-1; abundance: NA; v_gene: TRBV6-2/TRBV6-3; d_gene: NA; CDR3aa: CASSRPGWQDEQFF; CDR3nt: TGTGCCAGCAGCAGGCCCGGTTGGCAGGATGAGCAGTTCTTC
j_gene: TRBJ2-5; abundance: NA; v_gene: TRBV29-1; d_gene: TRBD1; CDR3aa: CSVNRGARRETQYF; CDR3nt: TGCAGCGTAAACAGGGGCGCTCGCCGGGAGACCCAGTACTTC
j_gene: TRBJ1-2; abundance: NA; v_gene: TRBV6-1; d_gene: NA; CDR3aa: CASSDQGQGGYTF; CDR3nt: TGTGCCAGCAGTGATCAGGGTCAGGGTGGCTACACCTTC
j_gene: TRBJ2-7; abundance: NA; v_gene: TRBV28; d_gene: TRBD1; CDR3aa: CASIGTGGSEQYF; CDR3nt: TGTGCCAGCATCGGGACAGGGGGCTCCGAGCAGTACTTC
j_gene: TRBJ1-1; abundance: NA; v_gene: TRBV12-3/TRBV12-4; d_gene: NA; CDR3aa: CATSFGLGTEAFF; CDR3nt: TGTGCCACCTCCTTTGGACTAGGAACTGAAGCTTTCTTT
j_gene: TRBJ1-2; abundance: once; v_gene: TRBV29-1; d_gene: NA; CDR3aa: CSVENTNYGYTF; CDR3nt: TGCAGCGTTGAAAACACCAACTATGGCTACACCTTC
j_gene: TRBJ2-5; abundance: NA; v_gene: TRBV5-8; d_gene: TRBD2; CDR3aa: CASSSGLAGIQETQYF; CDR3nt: TGTGCCAGCAGCTCAGGACTAGCGGGGATCCAAGAGACCCAGTACTTC
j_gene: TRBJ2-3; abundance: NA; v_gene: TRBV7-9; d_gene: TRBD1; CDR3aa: CASSFGQGALGDTQYF; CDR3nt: TGTGCCAGCAGCTTTGGACAGGGGGCCTTGGGGGATACGCAGTATTTT